A single sample gave rise to the 13 T cell receptor beta chains below, sequenced in a study of blood T cell repertoires in COVID-19. Assay used: immunoSEQ multiplex PCR; TCRdb lists only in-frame clones, some missing. The sample carries some 20,000 clones, about nine tenths recorded once. The sequencing sample was made of peripheral blood. The origin of the receptors is a human donor in a cohort sampled during active COVID-19.

V and J are TRBV20-1 and TRBJ1-6; 8 bases are shared with TRBD1. The V segment lost 3 bases and the J segment 8 bases; nucleotides outside the gene matches: 6. This CDR3 comprises 14 residues. Germline CDR1 is DFQATT and CDR2 is SNEGSKA (reference sequence). In DNA form, the CDR3 reads TGCAGTGCTAGTAAGGCAGGGGGCTATTCACCCCTCCACTTT. Residues: CSASKAGGYSPLHF.

The chain couples TRBV5-1 to TRBJ2-2, with a tentative D call TRBD1 (6 bases). V was clipped by 2 bases and J by 5 bases, with 13 bases between them. Germline V gene sequence: CDR1 SGHRS, CDR2 YFSETQ. The CDR3 length is 15 residues. DNA of the CDR3: TGCGCCAGCAGCTTTGACAGGCTCGTAACCGGGGAGCTGTTTTTT. Protein product: CASSFDRLVTGELFF.

This clone was observed once. The chain combines TRBV5-4 with TRBJ2-2; a weak D match, TRBD2 (5 bases). V was trimmed by 2 bases and J by 5 bases, leaving 7 bases between them. Germline CDR1 SGHNT, CDR2 YYREEE (reference sequence). The CDR3 has 13 amino acids. The CDR3 loop reads CASSFTGTGELFF. DNA of the CDR3: TGTGCCAGCAGCTTCACGGGGACCGGGGAGCTGTTTTTT.

CDR3 in amino acids: CASSTGQGMGETQYF. In DNA, the CDR3 is TGTGCCAGCAGCACGGGACAGGGGATGGGGGAGACCCAGTACTTC. This chain uses TRBV5-8 with TRBJ2-5; 10 bases align to TRBD1. The CDR3 spans 15 residues. Germline CDR1 is SGHTS and CDR2 is YDEGEE. V shed 4 bases and J 5 bases; nucleotides not matched to a gene: 8.

The chain is built from TRBV19 and TRBJ2-3, with 8 bases aligning to TRBD2. The germline gives CDR1 LNHDA, CDR2 SQIVND (reference sequence). The V gene end was trimmed by 8 bases and the J gene end by 0 bases; junction bases not matched to a gene: 4. The CDR3 length is 14 residues. CDR3 sequence: CASREGPSTDTQYF. CDR3 coding DNA: TGTGCCAGTCGGGAGGGGCCTAGCACAGATACGCAGTATTTT.

This chain joins TRBV5-4 and TRBJ2-7, with D possibly matching TRBD2 (6 bases). The CDR3 totals 13 residues. Germline V gene data show CDR1 as SGHNT and CDR2 as YYREEE (reference sequence). V was cut by 1 base and J by 6 bases, with 11 bases left in between. The CDR3 DNA reads as TGTGCCAGCAGCTTGTGGGCGGGAAGCGAGCAGTACTTC. Residues: CASSLWAGSEQYF.

The V call is TRBV19, the J call TRBJ2-5; the D gene is possibly TRBD2 (6 bases). With 3 bases removed from V and 2 bases from J, the gap between germline ends came to 13 bases. Per germline, CDR1 LNHDA and CDR2 SQIVND (reference sequence). This CDR3 comprises 15 residues. The DNA of the CDR3 is TGTGCCAGTAGTATGTATGCGGGACGACAAGAGACCCAGTACTTC. Its protein is CASSMYAGRQETQYF.

The rearrangement joins TRBV6-5 to TRBJ1-1; TRBD1 matches at 11 bases. Germline CDR1 reads MNHEY; CDR2 reads SVGAGI. CDR3 size: 15 residues. J gave up 4 bases and V 7 bases, and 8 bases lay outside the gene matches. The CDR3 DNA follows: TGTGCCAGCAAGGGACAGGGGGGGCTCGGCACTGAAGCTTTCTTT. This encodes CASKGQGGLGTEAFF.

The J gene is TRBJ2-7, the V gene TRBV5-1; D possibly corresponds to TRBD2 (6 bases). The V end lost 5 bases, the J end lost 1 base, and 16 bases lay between the germline ends. CDR1 is SGHRS and CDR2 is YFSETQ in the germline V gene. This CDR3 comprises 15 residues. The CDR3 spells CASRAGPTTSYEQYF. Here the CDR3 DNA reads TGCGCCAGCAGGGCGGGGCCTACTACTTCCTACGAGCAGTACTTC.

The V call is TRBV6-1, the J call TRBJ2-2; the D gene is possibly TRBD2 (7 bases). The CDR3 has 18 amino acids. Per germline, CDR1 MNHNS and CDR2 SASEGT. Trimming shortened V by 2 bases and J by 4 bases, and 20 bases separated the two germline ends. The CDR3 spells CASSEWRAMGGPTGELFF. The CDR3 nucleotides are TGTGCCAGCAGTGAATGGCGGGCGATGGGGGGGCCCACCGGGGAGCTGTTTTTT.

The chain combines TRBV6-5 with TRBJ2-2; 14 nucleotides agree with TRBD2. Per germline, CDR1 MNHEY and CDR2 SVGAGI. The CDR3 is 16 amino acids. After removal of 2 bases from V and 5 bases from J, the junction contained 1 base not matched to a gene. This CDR3 is CASSYGLAGGTGELFF. CDR3 nucleotide sequence: TGTGCCAGCAGTTACGGACTAGCGGGGGGAACCGGGGAGCTGTTTTTT.

In this sample, this clone turned up once. This chain connects TRBV5-1 to TRBJ2-3; 7 positions match TRBD2. The CDR3 consists of 18 residues. Looked up from germline, CDR1 is SGHRS and CDR2 is YFSETQ. Trimming took 0 bases from V and 0 from J; bases not matched to a gene: 10. The CDR3 bases are TGCGCCAGCAGCTTGGAGCTAGCGGCCGGGGATAGCACAGATACGCAGTATTTT. Protein: CASSLELAAGDSTDTQYF.

The chain carries TRBV5-1 and TRBJ2-3; a weak D match, TRBD2 (6 bases). Trimming removed 7 bases from V and 2 bases from J, with 14 bases in between. The CDR3 covers 14 residues. Germline-derived CDR1 and CDR2 are SGHRS and YFSETQ. The chain's CDR3 is CASARLENTDTQYF. CDR3 DNA: TGCGCCAGCGCGCGACTAGAAAACACAGATACGCAGTATTTT.